The subject of this entry is one T cell receptor (beta chain). What it binds is unknown. These data belong to a study of cytomegalovirus exposure and HLA in healthy donors. PCR was performed using 60 Vbeta and 13 Jbeta primers. TCRdb's table, derived via immunoSEQ multiplex PCR, lists solely in-frame clones and lacks some. The data contain approximately 72,000 clones, about 66% of them singletons. Overall study findings and caveats: The investigators catalogued 150 to 200 TCR beta chains as cytomegalovirus-associated.

Sequencing input: PBMCs. This TCR came from a man aged 40-49 years in good health and CMV-seropositive.

The chain's CDR3 is CASSDAGHVGSTDTQYF. CDR3 DNA sequence: TGTGCCAGCAGTGATGCGGGGCACGTGGGTAGCACAGATACGCAGTATTTT. The chain recombines TRBV6-1 with TRBJ2-3; maybe TRBD2 (6 bases). CDR3 length: 17 residues. V was shortened by 3 bases and J by 0 bases, with 16 bases between the two germline ends. CDR1 and CDR2 from the germline V gene are MNHNS and SASEGT.